Following are 3 T cell receptor beta chains from one sample sequenced in a study of CXCR3-negative and CXCR3-positive naive CD8 T cells. Researchers prepared the TRB cDNA libraries using 5' RACE with UMI labels. Reprocessing the 5' RACE reads, TCRdb reports a single entry for every CDR3 protein and omits DNA. The sample totals some 9,100 distinct CDR3 sequences. Sequenced: naive CXCR3- CD8+ T cells from blood. Noted subset: CD45RO-CCR7+CD27+CD95- naive CD8+ T cells lacking CXCR3 (TNR3-). These receptors were taken from a human donor in good health. Some clones in this sample may be carry-over from other donors' samples.

The rearrangement links TRBV20-1 to TRBJ2-2; the TRBD1 assignment by TCRdb is unverifiable without DNA. CDR3 length equals 13 residues. The germline gives CDR1 DFQATT, CDR2 SNEGSKA (reference sequence). The CDR3 loop reads CSAQGPYTGELFF.

Considering frequency, this clonotype is medium-sized (0.01 to 0.1%). V gene TRBV29-1 combines with J gene TRBJ2-1; the TCRdb D gene call, TRBD1, has no DNA to confirm it. This CDR3 spans 13 amino acids. Germline V gene data show CDR1 as SQVTM and CDR2 as ANQGSEA. This CDR3 reads CSVEPGQYNEQFF.

The V gene is TRBV20-1, the J gene TRBJ1-5. The CDR3 totals 12 residues. Germline CDR1 and CDR2: DFQATT and SNEGSKA (reference sequence). CDR3 residues: CSARDMNQPQHF.